What follows are 20 T cell receptor beta chains derived from one specimen sequenced in a study of blood T cell repertoires in COVID-19. The assay was immunoSEQ multiplex PCR, and TCRdb's table has in-frame clones only and misses some. In the table there are around 450,000 clones, roughly 90% of which are singletons. The sequencing input was PBMCs or T cells enriched from blood (not recorded which). The receptors come from a woman in her late teens or twenties who had recovered from COVID-19.

In DNA form, the CDR3 reads TGTGCCAGCACCAAGAGGGGACAGGGGAGAGACTATGGCTACACCTTC. It translates to CASTKRGQGRDYGYTF. This sequence joins TRBV5-4 and TRBJ1-2; 10 bases match TRBD1. CDR3 length: 16 amino acids. CDR1 and CDR2 (germline): SGHNT, YYREEE (reference sequence). Losses at the gene ends were 6 bases for V and 3 bases for J; bases not matched to a gene: 11.

V is TRBV6-6 and J is TRBJ2-7, with D maybe TRBD1 (5 bases). Germline V gives CDR1 MNHNY, CDR2 SVGAGI (reference sequence). V gave up 4 bases and J gave up 3 bases, with 10 bases separating them. The CDR3 loop spans 13 amino acids. This chain's CDR3 is CASSLQELYEQYF. In DNA, the CDR3 is TGTGCCAGCAGTTTACAGGAGCTCTACGAGCAGTACTTC.

This chain uses TRBV5-1 with TRBJ1-3, with D perhaps TRBD1 (5 bases). CDR3 size: 14 residues. Germline CDR1 SGHRS, CDR2 YFSETQ. The V end was cut by 4 bases, the J end by 4 bases, with 12 bases between. The CDR3 sequence is CASSKDSTGNTIYF. Here the CDR3 DNA reads TGCGCCAGCAGCAAAGACAGTACGGGAAACACCATATATTTT.

The V gene is TRBV29-1, the J gene TRBJ2-3, with TRBD2 as a possible D gene (5 bases). This CDR3 comprises 15 residues. The germline V gene has CDR1 SQVTM and CDR2 ANQGSEA. The V gene lost 8 bases and the J gene lost 3 bases, with 21 bases spanning the gap. Here the CDR3 reads CSIQRAVDLTDTQYF. The CDR3 DNA reads as TGCAGCATTCAGAGGGCGGTGGACTTGACAGATACGCAGTATTTT.

A note on this clone: This same CDR3 is encoded by further DNA sequences in the sample. The chain uses TRBV5-1 and TRBJ1-4; tentative D call: TRBD1 (5 bases). The CDR3 covers 14 residues. Looked up from germline, CDR1 is SGHRS and CDR2 is YFSETQ. With 2 bases removed from V and 0 bases from J, the gap between germline ends came to 5 bases. CDR3 amino acids: CASSLQATNEKLFF. DNA for the CDR3: TGCGCCAGCAGCTTACAGGCAACTAATGAAAAACTGTTTTTT.

This clone has a single count. This chain joins TRBV5-1 and TRBJ2-3; 11 bases match TRBD2. The trim removed 0 bases at V and 5 bases at J, leaving 5 bases unmatched. Germline CDR1 is SGHRS and CDR2 is YFSETQ. This CDR3 has 16 amino acids. The CDR3 here is CASSLVSGGAGDTQYF. DNA for the CDR3: TGCGCCAGCAGCTTGGTTAGCGGGGGGGCCGGAGATACGCAGTATTTT.

J is TRBJ2-7 and V is TRBV5-1; 10 bases are shared with TRBD1. Per germline, CDR1 SGHRS and CDR2 YFSETQ. V lost 5 bases, J lost 2 bases, and 10 bases stayed unmatched. This CDR3 comprises 16 residues. Written as DNA, the CDR3 is TGCGCCAGCAGACCCGGGACAGGGGAGACAACCTACGAGCAGTACTTC. Translating gives CASRPGTGETTYEQYF.

The genes are TRBV7-8 and TRBJ2-2; TRBD1 aligns across 8 bases. Per the germline V gene, CDR1 is SGHVS and CDR2 is FQNEAQ. The ends lost 5 bases at V and 3 bases at J; junction bases unmatched: 8. The CDR3 extends over 16 amino acids. For the CDR3, the DNA is TGTGCCAGCAGCGCCCACAGGGGGGCGGACACCGGGGAGCTGTTTTTT. It is translated as CASSAHRGADTGELFF.

The chain links TRBV24-1 to TRBJ2-1, with TRBD1 matching over 9 bases. CDR3 length equals 16 residues. Losses at the gene ends were 3 bases for V and 2 bases for J; bases not matched to a gene: 4. CDR1 and CDR2 (germline): KGHDR, SFDVKD. This CDR3 reads CATSDPRQGAYNEQFF. For the CDR3, the DNA is TGTGCCACCAGTGATCCCCGACAGGGGGCCTACAATGAGCAGTTCTTC.

This clone was recorded only once. The genes are TRBV15 and TRBJ1-5, with unresolved D. Per germline, CDR1 LNHNV and CDR2 YYDKDF (reference sequence). The CDR3 runs 17 residues. The V gene lost 0 bases and the J gene lost 7 bases, with 19 bases spanning the gap. The CDR3 DNA reads as TGTGCCACCAGCAGAGATCGAGGAGTGGGTAGTGGACAGCCCCAGCATTTT. It yields the protein CATSRDRGVGSGQPQHF.

This sequence joins TRBV18 and TRBJ1-3; maybe TRBD1 (6 bases). Trimming took 4 bases from V and 1 from J, leaving 11 bases between them. Germline CDR1 is KGHSH and CDR2 is LQKENI. This CDR3 contains 15 residues. CDR3 DNA sequence: TGTGCCAGCTCACTCAACAGGGAATCTGGAAACACCATATATTTT. This encodes CASSLNRESGNTIYF.

The count of this clone is one. The chain combines TRBV19 with TRBJ1-2; D uncertain. The V end lost 5 bases, the J end lost 4 bases, and 11 bases lay between the germline ends. Germline V CDR1 and CDR2: LNHDA, SQIVND (reference sequence). The length of the CDR3 is 13 residues. CDR3 in amino acids: CASSPRSFYGYTF. CDR3 coding DNA: TGTGCCAGTAGTCCCAGATCCTTCTATGGCTACACCTTC.

V usage is TRBV6-6 and J usage is TRBJ1-2; 7 positions agree with TRBD1. Germline lookup yields CDR1 MNHNY and CDR2 SVGAGI (reference sequence). V lost 5 bases and J lost 6; bases outside the gene matches: 9. The CDR3 extends over 14 amino acids. The chain's CDR3 is CASSRPDRVDGYTF. The DNA of the CDR3 is TGTGCCAGCAGTCGCCCTGACAGGGTCGATGGCTACACCTTC.

This clone was seen once. This sequence joins TRBV19 and TRBJ2-5, with D uncertain. V was shortened by 3 bases and J by 5 bases, with 10 bases between the two germline ends. The germline V gene encodes CDR1 LNHDA and CDR2 SQIVND (reference sequence). The CDR3 covers 13 residues. This CDR3 is CASSIGLTETQYF. The CDR3 DNA reads TGTGCCAGTAGTATTGGGCTGACGGAGACCCAGTACTTC.

The chain uses TRBV30 and TRBJ1-2, with 7 bases matching TRBD1. Germline assignment: CDR1 GTSNPN and CDR2 SVGIG (reference sequence). Unmatched junction bases numbered 9, after V lost 0 bases and J lost 2 bases. The CDR3 runs 16 residues. The CDR3 nucleotides are TGTGCCTGGAGTGTATGGTCGGGACAGTCGAACTATGGCTACACCTTC. Its protein product is CAWSVWSGQSNYGYTF.

This chain joins TRBV2 and TRBJ2-2; 7 positions agree with TRBD2. Germline V gives CDR1 SNHLY, CDR2 FYNNEI. J gave up 6 bases and V 4 bases, and 5 bases lay outside the gene matches. This CDR3 contains 14 residues. This CDR3 is CASSVGTIAGELFF. The CDR3 DNA sequence: TGTGCCAGCAGTGTTGGGACTATTGCCGGGGAGCTGTTTTTT.

CDR3 amino acids: CASSFFYSYGYTF. The CDR3 DNA follows: TGTGCCAGCAGTTTTTTCTACAGTTATGGCTACACCTTC. The chain joins TRBV27 to TRBJ1-2; D is unresolved. The germline gives CDR1 MNHEY, CDR2 SMNVEV (reference sequence). Between the trimmed V and J ends, which lost 3 bases and 5 bases, there was a span of 10 bases. The CDR3 is 13 residues long.

This chain links TRBV30 with TRBJ2-1, with 11 bases that match TRBD1. CDR1 and CDR2 from the germline V gene are GTSNPN and SVGIG (reference sequence). The J segment lost 6 bases and the V segment lost 1 base, leaving 2 bases of the junction unmatched. CDR3 size: 14 residues. CDR3 sequence: CAWSADRGRNEQFF. The CDR3 coding sequence is TGTGCCTGGAGTGCGGACAGGGGGCGCAATGAGCAGTTCTTC.

This CDR3 is CASSRDTNLFTGELFF. CDR3 in DNA: TGTGCCAGCAGTCGTGATACTAACCTATTCACCGGGGAGCTGTTTTTT. The chain combines TRBV13 with TRBJ2-2, with D uncertain. In germline, CDR1 is PRHDT, CDR2 FYEKMQ (reference sequence). The CDR3 is 16 amino acids. Trimming took 6 bases from V and 4 from J, leaving 18 bases between them.

This clone was seen once. This CDR3 reads CASSHKPQGDGAFF. CDR3 coding DNA: TGCGCCAGCAGCCACAAACCACAGGGAGATGGAGCTTTCTTT. The rearrangement joins TRBV4-1 to TRBJ1-1, with D perhaps TRBD1 (6 bases). Trimming shortened V by 3 bases and J by 10 bases, and 18 bases separated the two germline ends. The CDR3 sequence is 14 residues long. Germline V gene sequence: CDR1 MGHRA, CDR2 YSYEKL.